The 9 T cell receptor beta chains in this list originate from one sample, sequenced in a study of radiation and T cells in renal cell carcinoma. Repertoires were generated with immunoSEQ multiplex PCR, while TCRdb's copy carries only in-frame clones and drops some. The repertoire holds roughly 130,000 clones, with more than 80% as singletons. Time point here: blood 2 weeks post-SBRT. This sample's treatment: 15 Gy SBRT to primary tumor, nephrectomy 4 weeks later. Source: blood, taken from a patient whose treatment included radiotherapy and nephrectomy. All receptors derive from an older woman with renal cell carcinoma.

CDR3 DNA: TGTGCCAGCAGCTTCGGGACGCAAGAGACCCAGTACTTC. Its protein is CASSFGTQETQYF. The J gene is TRBJ2-5, the V gene TRBV7-6; D might be TRBD1 or TRBD2, each matching 5 bases. Looked up from germline, CDR1 is SGHVS and CDR2 is FNYEAQ. There are 13 residues in the CDR3. Between the trimmed V and J ends, which lost 3 bases and 2 bases, there was a span of 7 bases.

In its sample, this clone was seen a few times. The CDR3 is CASSLGTGSHEQYF. The CDR3 DNA is TGTGCCAGCAGCTTAGGTACGGGTTCCCACGAGCAGTACTTC. This sequence joins TRBV7-9 and TRBJ2-7, with D unresolved. Deletions cut 1 base from V and 5 bases from J, with 12 bases between. The length of the CDR3 is 14 residues. The germline gives CDR1 SEHNR, CDR2 FQNEAQ (reference sequence).

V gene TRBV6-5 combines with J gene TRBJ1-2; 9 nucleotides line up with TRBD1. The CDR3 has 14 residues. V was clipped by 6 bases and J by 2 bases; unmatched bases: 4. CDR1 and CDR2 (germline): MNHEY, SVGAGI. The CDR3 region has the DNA TGTGCCAGCAGGTCGACAGGGGGGAACTATGGCTACACCTTC. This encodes CASRSTGGNYGYTF.

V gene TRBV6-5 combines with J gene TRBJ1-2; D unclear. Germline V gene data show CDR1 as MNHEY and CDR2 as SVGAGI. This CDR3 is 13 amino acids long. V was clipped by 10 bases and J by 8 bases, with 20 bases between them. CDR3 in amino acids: CATFVERLGGYTF. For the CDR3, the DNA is TGTGCCACATTTGTGGAACGCTTGGGAGGCTACACCTTC.

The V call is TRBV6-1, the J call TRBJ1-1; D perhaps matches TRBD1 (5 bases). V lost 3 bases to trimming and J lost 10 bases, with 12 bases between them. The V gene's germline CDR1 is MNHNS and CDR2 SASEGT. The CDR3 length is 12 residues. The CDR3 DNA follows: TGTGCCAGCAGTGAGGGGCAGGGAATAGCTTTCTTT. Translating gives CASSEGQGIAFF.

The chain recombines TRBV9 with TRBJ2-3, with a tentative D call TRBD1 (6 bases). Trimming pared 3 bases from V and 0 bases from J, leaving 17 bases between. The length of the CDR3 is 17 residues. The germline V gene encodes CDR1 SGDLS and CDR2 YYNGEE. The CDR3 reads CASSERFKTGSTDTQYF. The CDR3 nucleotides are TGTGCCAGCAGCGAGAGATTTAAGACAGGAAGCACAGATACGCAGTATTTT.

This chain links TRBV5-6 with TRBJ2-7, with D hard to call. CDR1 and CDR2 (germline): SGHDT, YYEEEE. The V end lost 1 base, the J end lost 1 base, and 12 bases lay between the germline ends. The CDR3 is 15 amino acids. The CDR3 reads CASSLIALSSYEQYF. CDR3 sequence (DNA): TGTGCCAGCAGCTTGATCGCTCTATCTTCCTACGAGCAGTACTTC.

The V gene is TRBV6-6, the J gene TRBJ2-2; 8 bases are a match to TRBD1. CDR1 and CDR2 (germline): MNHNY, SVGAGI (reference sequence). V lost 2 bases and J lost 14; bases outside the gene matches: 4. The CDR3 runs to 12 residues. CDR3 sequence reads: CASSYIQGGLFF. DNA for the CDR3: TGTGCCAGCAGTTACATACAGGGGGGACTGTTTTTT.

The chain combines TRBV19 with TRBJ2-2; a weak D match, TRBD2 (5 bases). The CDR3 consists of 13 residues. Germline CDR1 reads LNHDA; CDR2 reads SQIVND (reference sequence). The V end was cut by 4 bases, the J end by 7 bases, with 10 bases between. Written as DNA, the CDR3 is TGTGCCAGTAGTAGTTCCGGGGTCGGGGAGCTGTTTTTT. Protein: CASSSSGVGELFF.